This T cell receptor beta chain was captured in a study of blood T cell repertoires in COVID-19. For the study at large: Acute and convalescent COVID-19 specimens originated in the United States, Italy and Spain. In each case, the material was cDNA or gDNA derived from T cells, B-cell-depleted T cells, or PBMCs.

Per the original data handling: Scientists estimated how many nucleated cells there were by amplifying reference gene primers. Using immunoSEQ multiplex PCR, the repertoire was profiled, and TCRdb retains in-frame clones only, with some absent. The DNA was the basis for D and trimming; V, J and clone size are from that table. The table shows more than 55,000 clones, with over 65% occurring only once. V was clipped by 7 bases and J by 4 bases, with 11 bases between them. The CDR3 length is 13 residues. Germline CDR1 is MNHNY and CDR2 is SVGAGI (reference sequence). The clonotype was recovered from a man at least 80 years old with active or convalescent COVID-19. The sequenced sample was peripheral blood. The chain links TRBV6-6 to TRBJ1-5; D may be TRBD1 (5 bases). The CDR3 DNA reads TGTGCCAGCAAGACAGAAGCTAATCAGCCCCAGCATTTT. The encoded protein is CASKTEANQPQHF.